A selection of T cell receptor beta chains follows, all from one sample in a study of post-analysis software for immune sequencing data. TCRdb itself ran the PCR reads through MiXCR, one entry per CDR3 protein. Among hundreds of thousands of distinct CDR3 sequences, over 35% were seen once, and the ten largest hold roughly 12%. The sample was blood. The receptor set was obtained from a girl between 10 and 17 years old with multiple sclerosis. The CDR3 runs from the conserved cysteine through the conserved F or W. D genes are given only for firm matches. Expanded clones get a size class; other rows say once, few or many, or leave the size out.

clone size: few; J gene: TRBJ2-5; D gene: TRBD1; V gene: TRBV27; CDR3 DNA: TGTGCCAGCAGTTTCGACAGGGAAGGGCCCCAGTACTTC; CDR3 protein: CASSFDREGPQYF
clone size: .; J gene: TRBJ1-1; D gene: TRBD1; V gene: TRBV29-1; CDR3 DNA: TGCAGCGGCGGGACAGGGGGCACCACTGAAGCTTTCTTT; CDR3 protein: CSGGTGGTTEAFF
clone size: few; J gene: TRBJ2-7; D gene: TRBD1; V gene: TRBV15; CDR3 DNA: TGTGCCACCAGCGGACCCGGGACAGGGTACTACGAGCAGTACTTC; CDR3 protein: CATSGPGTGYYEQYF
clone size: .; J gene: TRBJ2-4; D gene: .; V gene: TRBV7-9; CDR3 DNA: TGTGCCAGCAGCTTAATTTCGGGGCAAATTAAAATAGCCAAAAACATTCAGTACTTC; CDR3 protein: CASSLISGQIKIAKNIQYF
clone size: few; J gene: TRBJ2-3; D gene: TRBD1; V gene: TRBV2; CDR3 DNA: TGTGCCAGCAGCCCGGACAGGATAAGCACAGATACGCAGTATTTT; CDR3 protein: CASSPDRISTDTQYF
clone size: .; J gene: TRBJ2-2; D gene: .; V gene: TRBV9; CDR3 DNA: TGTGCCAGCAGCGTAGGAGGGGACACCGGGGAGCTGTTTTTT; CDR3 protein: CASSVGGDTGELFF
clone size: .; J gene: TRBJ2-3; D gene: TRBD2; V gene: TRBV7-9; CDR3 DNA: TGTGCCAGCAGAGGCAGCGGGAGGGCAGATACGCAGTATTTT; CDR3 protein: CASRGSGRADTQYF
clone size: .; J gene: TRBJ2-1; D gene: TRBD2; V gene: TRBV5-1; CDR3 DNA: TGCGCCAGCAGCCCGGGAACTAGCGGGAGTAGCAATGAGCAGTTCTTC; CDR3 protein: CASSPGTSGSSNEQFF
clone size: few; J gene: TRBJ1-2; D gene: TRBD1; V gene: TRBV29-1; CDR3 DNA: TGCAGCGTTGGACCGGGACAGGGGGAGTATGGCTACACCTTC; CDR3 protein: CSVGPGQGEYGYTF
clone size: few; J gene: TRBJ2-5; D gene: .; V gene: TRBV11-2; CDR3 DNA: TGTGCCAGCAGCTTAAGAACAGGGATGGAAGAGACCCAGTACTTC; CDR3 protein: CASSLRTGMEETQYF
clone size: few; J gene: TRBJ2-1; D gene: .; V gene: TRBV3-1; CDR3 DNA: TGTGCCAGCAGCCAAGATAGCCATGAGCAGTTCTTC; CDR3 protein: CASSQDSHEQFF
clone size: few; J gene: TRBJ2-1; D gene: TRBD2; V gene: TRBV29-1; CDR3 DNA: TGCAGCGTTGAAATACTAGCGGGAGGGGGGTTCTTC; CDR3 protein: CSVEILAGGGFF
clone size: .; J gene: TRBJ2-7; D gene: TRBD1; V gene: TRBV29-1; CDR3 DNA: TGTAGCTCATGGGACAGCCCCTACGAGCAGTACTTC; CDR3 protein: CSSWDSPYEQYF
clone size: .; J gene: TRBJ2-1; D gene: .; V gene: TRBV5-1; CDR3 DNA: TGCGCCAGCAGCTTGGCCGCAGAGTGGAGCTACAATGAGCAGTTCTTC; CDR3 protein: CASSLAAEWSYNEQFF
clone size: .; J gene: TRBJ2-3; D gene: .; V gene: TRBV20-1; CDR3 DNA: TGCAGTGCTATCCAGTTCCCTTTTGCTAGCACAGATACGCAGTATTTT; CDR3 protein: CSAIQFPFASTDTQYF
clone size: few; J gene: TRBJ2-7; D gene: .; V gene: TRBV15; CDR3 DNA: TGTGCCACCAGCAGCGAGAGCAGGGCCTACGAGCAGTACTTC; CDR3 protein: CATSSESRAYEQYF
clone size: .; J gene: TRBJ2-1; D gene: .; V gene: TRBV21-1; CDR3 DNA: TGTGCCAGCAGACATGGGACTAGCGGGGTCCACAATGAGCAGTTCTTC; CDR3 protein: CASRHGTSGVHNEQFF
clone size: .; J gene: TRBJ2-6; D gene: TRBD1; V gene: TRBV29-1; CDR3 DNA: TGCAGCGCCGGACAGGGGGCTGGGGCCAACGTCCTGACTTTC; CDR3 protein: CSAGQGAGANVLTF
clone size: .; J gene: TRBJ1-4; D gene: .; V gene: TRBV4-3; CDR3 DNA: TGCGCCAGCAGCCCCGAGGCAGGGTCAGGGAGGAATGAAAAACTGTTTTTT; CDR3 protein: CASSPEAGSGRNEKLFF
clone size: .; J gene: TRBJ1-4; D gene: .; V gene: TRBV4-3; CDR3 DNA: TGCGCCAGCAGCCAACACAGGGCTGGTAATGAAAAACTGTTTTTT; CDR3 protein: CASSQHRAGNEKLFF
clone size: .; J gene: TRBJ1-6; D gene: TRBD1; V gene: TRBV7-9; CDR3 DNA: TGTGCCAGCAGCCCACAGGGGGGCTCCTATAATTCACCCCTCCACTTT; CDR3 protein: CASSPQGGSYNSPLHF
clone size: .; J gene: TRBJ1-1; D gene: .; V gene: TRBV25-1; CDR3 DNA: TGTGCCAGCAGTGACTTCGTGAACACTGAAGCTTTCTTT; CDR3 protein: CASSDFVNTEAFF
clone size: few; J gene: TRBJ2-3; D gene: .; V gene: TRBV2; CDR3 DNA: TGTGCCAGCCGTTTGGGTGAAGGAGATACGCAGTATTTT; CDR3 protein: CASRLGEGDTQYF
clone size: once; J gene: TRBJ2-1; D gene: TRBD2; V gene: TRBV10-3; CDR3 DNA: TGTGCCATCAAGGTTCAGCGGGAGGGAGGTGTTGAGCAGTTCTTC; CDR3 protein: CAIKVQREGGVEQFF
clone size: .; J gene: TRBJ2-7; D gene: TRBD1; V gene: TRBV20-1; CDR3 DNA: TGCAGTGCTGAGTCGCGCAGGGGGCTCGGCTCCGAGCAGTACTTC; CDR3 protein: CSAESRRGLGSEQYF
clone size: few; J gene: TRBJ2-1; D gene: .; V gene: TRBV30; CDR3 DNA: TGTGCCTGGAGTAACCAGGGGAACGAGCAGTTCTTC; CDR3 protein: CAWSNQGNEQFF
clone size: few; J gene: TRBJ2-7; D gene: .; V gene: TRBV20-1; CDR3 DNA: TGCAGTGCTAGAGATCTCGGCAGACAATCCTACGAGCAGTACTTC; CDR3 protein: CSARDLGRQSYEQYF
clone size: .; J gene: TRBJ2-7; D gene: TRBD2; V gene: TRBV18; CDR3 DNA: TGTGCCAGCTCACCAACTCGGCTAGCGGATGCTTACGAGCAGTACTTC; CDR3 protein: CASSPTRLADAYEQYF
clone size: .; J gene: TRBJ2-3; D gene: .; V gene: TRBV7-2; CDR3 DNA: TGTGCCAGCAGCCGCAAGGGCACAGATACGCAGTATTTT; CDR3 protein: CASSRKGTDTQYF
clone size: .; J gene: TRBJ1-5; D gene: .; V gene: TRBV7-2; CDR3 DNA: TGTGCCAGCAGCTTAGCGCACGGTCAGCCCCAGCATTTT; CDR3 protein: CASSLAHGQPQHF
clone size: .; J gene: TRBJ1-1; D gene: .; V gene: TRBV7-6; CDR3 DNA: TGTGCCAGCAGCTTAGGGATAGGGTCTGCGAACACTGAAGCTTTCTTT; CDR3 protein: CASSLGIGSANTEAFF
clone size: .; J gene: TRBJ2-7; D gene: .; V gene: TRBV12-3/TRBV12-4; CDR3 DNA: TGTGCCAGCAGTTTAAGTGTTCGCGAGCAGTACTTC; CDR3 protein: CASSLSVREQYF
clone size: .; J gene: TRBJ1-3; D gene: .; V gene: TRBV12-3/TRBV12-4; CDR3 DNA: TGTGCCAGCAGCCCCGCTCTAGCCTCTGGAAACACCATATATTTT; CDR3 protein: CASSPALASGNTIYF
clone size: .; J gene: TRBJ1-5; D gene: .; V gene: TRBV4-2; CDR3 DNA: TGTGCCAGCAGCCGAGGAAGGGTGAATCAGCCCCAGCATTTT; CDR3 protein: CASSRGRVNQPQHF
clone size: once; J gene: TRBJ2-1; D gene: TRBD2; V gene: TRBV20-1; CDR3 DNA: TGCAGTGTCTCAAGGGTGGCTAGCGGGTCCAATGAGCAGTTCTTC; CDR3 protein: CSVSRVASGSNEQFF
clone size: .; J gene: TRBJ1-2; D gene: .; V gene: TRBV4-1; CDR3 DNA: TGCGCCAGCAGCCAAGGGCAGGCCACCTTCTATGGCTACACCTTC; CDR3 protein: CASSQGQATFYGYTF
clone size: few; J gene: TRBJ2-7; D gene: .; V gene: TRBV25-1; CDR3 DNA: TGTGCCAGCTCACGTGGGGGGCTCTCCTACGAGCAGTACTTC; CDR3 protein: CASSRGGLSYEQYF
clone size: .; J gene: TRBJ2-3; D gene: .; V gene: TRBV7-9; CDR3 DNA: TGTGCCAGCAGCTTAGCGCGAGGGAATACGCAGTATTTT; CDR3 protein: CASSLARGNTQYF
clone size: .; J gene: TRBJ2-7; D gene: .; V gene: TRBV2; CDR3 DNA: TGTGCCAGCAGTGTGGGGGGTCGCGAGCAGTACTTC; CDR3 protein: CASSVGGREQYF
clone size: few; J gene: TRBJ2-7; D gene: .; V gene: TRBV7-2; CDR3 DNA: TGTGCCAGCAGCTTAGACCGGACTGGGGAGCAGTACTTC; CDR3 protein: CASSLDRTGEQYF
clone size: .; J gene: TRBJ2-3; D gene: .; V gene: TRBV7-2; CDR3 DNA: TGTGCCAGCAGTCGTGCTAGCTTTACAGATACGCAGTATTTT; CDR3 protein: CASSRASFTDTQYF
clone size: .; J gene: TRBJ1-1; D gene: TRBD1; V gene: TRBV27; CDR3 DNA: TGTGCCAGCAGACTGGGGACAGAGGAATTGGGTGACACTGAAGCTTTCTTT; CDR3 protein: CASRLGTEELGDTEAFF
clone size: .; J gene: TRBJ2-5; D gene: .; V gene: TRBV11-1; CDR3 DNA: TGTGCCAGCAGCACGGGGGCCTGGGAGACCCAGTACTTC; CDR3 protein: CASSTGAWETQYF
clone size: .; J gene: TRBJ1-1; D gene: .; V gene: TRBV3-1; CDR3 DNA: TGTGCCAGCGGTCCGGACAGGAACACTGAAGCTTTCTTT; CDR3 protein: CASGPDRNTEAFF
clone size: few; J gene: TRBJ2-5; D gene: TRBD2; V gene: TRBV15; CDR3 DNA: TGTGCCACCAGCAGAGATGGAGTGGGAGGGCAAGAGACCCAGTACTTC; CDR3 protein: CATSRDGVGGQETQYF
clone size: few; J gene: TRBJ2-1; D gene: TRBD2; V gene: TRBV9; CDR3 DNA: TGTGCCAGCAGCGTAGTCGCTAGCGGGATAGGCAGTGAGCAGTTCTTC; CDR3 protein: CASSVVASGIGSEQFF